This is a list of T cell receptor beta chains from one sample in a study of Ad26.COV2.S vaccination and SARS-CoV-2 variants. This table comes from immunoSEQ multiplex PCR, and its TCRdb copy is limited to in-frame clones, with some not included. The sample yields some 300,000 clones, 70% to 90% seen once. Sequenced here: peripheral blood, sampled in a trial of Ad26.COV2.S vaccine versus placebo. The receptor set was obtained from a person between 18 and 60 years old who received the Ad26.COV2.S COVID-19 vaccine or a placebo. Each CDR3 is given with its conserved first and last residue. The order of the fields is J gene, D gene, clone size, V gene, CDR3 DNA, CDR3 protein. D genes are given only for firm matches. Clone size appears in some rows only: once, few, many, or a class for an expanded clone.

J: TRBJ2-7; D: .; size: .; V: TRBV7-9; DNA: TGTGCCAGCAGTGGATGGAGAACCTACGAGCAGTACTTC; CDR3: CASSGWRTYEQYF
J: TRBJ1-2; D: .; size: .; V: TRBV7-8; DNA: TGTGCCAGCAGCCCGCTGTTATCTAACTATGGCTACACCTTC; CDR3: CASSPLLSNYGYTF
J: TRBJ2-1; D: TRBD2; size: .; V: TRBV7-9; DNA: TGTGCCAGCTTCGCCGGGACTACCACTTTCTTC; CDR3: CASFAGTTTFF
J: TRBJ2-5; D: .; size: .; V: TRBV6-4; DNA: TGTGCCAGCAGCGCAAAACGTCCGCAAAGAGAGACCCAGTACTTC; CDR3: CASSAKRPQRETQYF
J: TRBJ1-2; D: TRBD1; size: .; V: TRBV28; DNA: TGTGCCAGCACTAACTTCAGGGGGTCTGGCTACACCTTC; CDR3: CASTNFRGSGYTF
J: TRBJ1-5; D: .; size: .; V: TRBV18; DNA: TGTGCCAGCTCGGACGACAGAAATCAGCCCCAGCATTTT; CDR3: CASSDDRNQPQHF
J: TRBJ1-4; D: .; size: once; V: TRBV6-2/TRBV6-3; DNA: TGTGCCAGCAGTCGCAGGGAAAAACTGTTTTTT; CDR3: CASSRREKLFF
J: TRBJ1-2; D: .; size: .; V: TRBV6-5; DNA: TGTGCCAGCAGTTACTCGACAGCTGCCTATGGCTACACCTTC; CDR3: CASSYSTAAYGYTF
J: TRBJ2-5; D: TRBD2; size: few; V: TRBV3-1/TRBV3-2; DNA: TGTGCCAGCAGCCCGAGACTAGCGGGGGGCCAAGAGACCCAGTACTTC; CDR3: CASSPRLAGGQETQYF
J: TRBJ2-2; D: .; size: .; V: TRBV9; DNA: TGTGCCAGCAGCGTAGACCCTACGAACACCGGGGAGCTGTTTTTT; CDR3: CASSVDPTNTGELFF